This T cell receptor beta chain came from a study of post-analysis software for immune sequencing data. Overall study: The disease courses spanned relapsing-remitting, secondary progressive and progressive-relapsing forms of multiple sclerosis. General study findings and limits: Same-batch preparations were strongly co-clustered by F measure. The five TRBV segments detected at higher frequency in patients than in controls included TRBV5-6, TRBV5-1 and TRBV20-1. Patients with multiple sclerosis recorded significantly lower normalized Chao1 diversity than controls, the study found.

Regarding this clonotype: The antigen is not known.

Built from TCR beta cDNA, the libraries had unique molecular identifiers in them. From the PCR reads, TCRdb called clonotypes with MiXCR, one entry per CDR3 protein. The sample carries about 770,000 distinct CDR3 sequences, around 45% recorded once. The trim removed 3 bases at V and 2 bases at J, leaving 5 bases unmatched. The germline V gene encodes CDR1 KGHDR and CDR2 SFDVKD. The length of the CDR3 is 16 residues. The source of this sequence is a girl aged 10 to 17 with multiple sclerosis. Sequences were obtained from blood. The chain recombines TRBV24-1 with TRBJ2-1, with TRBD1 matching over 8 bases. The CDR3 region is CATSDVLDRAYNEQFF. In DNA form, the CDR3 reads TGTGCCACCAGTGATGTCCTGGACAGGGCCTACAATGAGCAGTTCTTC.